This T cell receptor (beta chain) stems from a study of post-analysis software for immune sequencing data. Study-wide context: The disease courses spanned relapsing-remitting, secondary progressive and progressive-relapsing forms of multiple sclerosis. General observations from the study: Among roughly five TRBV segments more frequent in patients than controls were TRBV5-6, TRBV5-1 and TRBV20-1.

There are 17 residues in the CDR3. Trimming shortened V by 2 bases and J by 0 bases, and 17 bases separated the two germline ends. Germline V gene data show CDR1 as DFQATT and CDR2 as SNEGSKA (reference sequence). TCR beta cDNA libraries had unique molecular identifiers. Once roughly 0.85 to 11 million T cells were used, roughly 500,000 cDNA molecules resulted. TCRdb reprocessed the PCR reads with MiXCR, giving one entry per CDR3 protein. The table has about 760,000 distinct CDR3 sequences, 30% seen once. In regard to this clonotype: Its matching antigen is unknown.

Input material: blood. The clonotype comes from a girl aged 5-17 years with multiple sclerosis. The chain links TRBV20-1 to TRBJ2-4; TRBD1 might be the D (5 bases). CDR3 sequence reads: CSARITPDTQAKNIQYF. CDR3 in DNA: TGCAGTGCTAGAATTACTCCGGACACCCAAGCCAAAAACATTCAGTACTTC.